These 26 T cell receptor beta chains were sequenced from one sample in a study of shared clonotypes between healthy human individuals. The assay was immunoSEQ multiplex PCR, and TCRdb's table has in-frame clones only and misses some. Altogether fewer than 1.6 million clones are present, 98% to 99% being singletons, with the ten largest covering over 0.3%. The specimen was naive CD4+ T cells sorted from blood. Indicated subset: CD45RA+ positively selected. The receptors come from a man aged 30 to 39 in good health.

This clone was counted a single time. V usage is TRBV28 and J usage is TRBJ1-4; D ambiguous. Trimming pared 3 bases from V and 7 bases from J, leaving 9 bases between. The CDR3 consists of 13 residues. The germline V gene has CDR1 MDHEN and CDR2 SYDVKM. The CDR3, as DNA: TGTGCCAGCAGTTTCGTGTGGGGTGAAAAACTGTTTTTT. Its translation is CASSFVWGEKLFF.

This clone appeared a single time. The genes are TRBV5-4 and TRBJ2-2; 7 bases match TRBD1. V shed 3 bases and J 3 bases; nucleotides not matched to a gene: 2. Germline CDR1 reads SGHNT; CDR2 reads YYREEE (reference sequence). The CDR3 is 14 residues long. CDR3 protein: CASSWDSYTGELFF. DNA of the CDR3: TGTGCCAGCAGCTGGGACAGTTACACCGGGGAGCTGTTTTTT.

This chain connects TRBV2 to TRBJ2-7, with D perhaps TRBD2 (5 bases). The CDR3 contains 13 residues. Germline lookup yields CDR1 SNHLY and CDR2 FYNNEI. V lost 11 bases and J lost 4, with 18 bases in between. CDR3 region: CAGGTGTAYEQYF. For the CDR3, the DNA is TGTGCCGGAGGAACCGGTACAGCTTACGAGCAGTACTTC.

This chain joins TRBV5-1 and TRBJ2-7; 8 bases are shared with TRBD2. The CDR3 has 13 amino acids. V lost 3 bases and J lost 7; bases outside the gene matches: 6. Germline V gene sequence: CDR1 SGHRS, CDR2 YFSETQ. The CDR3 DNA sequence: TGCGCCAGCAGCTGGAGCGGGAGCCAGGAGCAGTACTTC. It codes for CASSWSGSQEQYF. The complete variable domain, with remaining parts taken from reference TRBV5-1 and TRBJ2-7, reads KAGVTQTPRYLIKTRGQQVTLSCSPISGHRSVSWYQQTPGQGLQFLFEYFSETQRNKGNFPGRFSGRQFSNSRSEMNVSTLELGDSALYLCASSWSGSQEQYFGPGTRLTVT.

The chain recombines TRBV9 with TRBJ2-7, with 14 bases matching TRBD2. CDR1 is SGDLS, CDR2 YYNGEE, per germline. V lost 0 bases, J lost 5 bases, and 13 bases stayed unmatched. The CDR3 contains 19 residues. This CDR3 reads CASSVGLAGGPNLANEQYF. CDR3 sequence (DNA): TGTGCCAGCAGCGTAGGACTAGCGGGAGGGCCTAATTTAGCTAACGAGCAGTACTTC.

The chain links TRBV30 to TRBJ2-7, with 9 nucleotides matching TRBD1. Germline lookup yields CDR1 GTSNPN and CDR2 SVGIG (reference sequence). This CDR3 region has 12 residues. J lost 5 bases, V lost 4 bases, and 3 bases had no gene match. The CDR3 spells CAWKQGAHEQYF. CDR3 coding DNA: TGTGCCTGGAAACAGGGGGCCCACGAGCAGTACTTC. The variable domain in full, completed from reference TRBV30 and TRBJ2-7, reads SQTIHQWPATLVQPVGSPLSLECTVEGTSNPNLYWYRQAAGRGLQLLFYSVGIGQISSEVPQNLSASRPQDRQFILSSKKLLLSDSGFYLCAWKQGAHEQYFGPGTRLTVT.

Here the CDR3 reads CASSSPGTYTDTQYF. The DNA for the CDR3 is TGTGCCAGCAGCTCACCGGGAACCTACACAGATACGCAGTATTTT. This chain links TRBV7-2 with TRBJ2-3; TRBD2 might be the D (5 bases). CDR1 is SGHTA and CDR2 is FQGNSA in the germline V gene. Trimming removed 4 bases from V and 2 bases from J, with 13 bases in between. The length of the CDR3 is 15 residues. The full variable domain, rest sourced from reference TRBV7-2 and TRBJ2-3, is GAGVSQSPSNKVTEKGKDVELRCDPISGHTALYWYRQSLGQGLEFLIYFQGNSAPDKSGLPSDRFSAERTGGSVSTLTIQRTQQEDSAVYLCASSSPGTYTDTQYFGPGTRLTVL.

This rearrangement joins TRBV27 to TRBJ2-7; TRBD1 matches 9 bases. The ends lost 4 bases at V and 8 bases at J; junction bases unmatched: 6. CDR3 size: 13 residues. The germline gives CDR1 MNHEY, CDR2 SMNVEV (reference sequence). CDR3 amino acids: CASSSMGQGKQYF. CDR3 DNA sequence: TGTGCCAGCAGTTCAATGGGACAGGGCAAGCAGTACTTC.

The chain uses TRBV9 and TRBJ2-1; a possible D gene is TRBD1 (5 bases). The CDR3 is 17 amino acids. Germline CDR1 is SGDLS and CDR2 is YYNGEE. Trimming cost V 0 bases and J 7 bases, with 20 bases left between them. The CDR3 region has the DNA TGTGCCAGCAGCGTAGGAGGCAGGGCGAATCTGATGAATGAGCAGTTCTTC. Amino acid sequence: CASSVGGRANLMNEQFF.

This chain's CDR3 is CASSVDPTGGSVDTQYF. CDR3 nucleotides: TGTGCCAGCAGCGTAGACCCAACGGGAGGGTCGGTAGATACGCAGTATTTT. This chain joins TRBV9 and TRBJ2-3; 8 nucleotides agree with TRBD2. The CDR3 consists of 17 residues. The junction had 11 bases not matched to a gene; V was cut back by 0 bases and J by 5 bases. CDR1 and CDR2 (germline): SGDLS, YYNGEE.

The chain joins TRBV6-6 to TRBJ2-7; 8 nucleotides agree with TRBD1. CDR1 is MNHNY and CDR2 is SVGAGI in the germline V gene (reference sequence). This CDR3 spans 15 amino acids. V gave up 6 bases and J gave up 3 bases; unmatched junction bases: 10. In DNA form, the CDR3 reads TGTGCCAGCAGGGGACAGGCGTTTTCCAACTACGAGCAGTACTTC. This translates into CASRGQAFSNYEQYF.

As regards this clone: The same CDR3 also results from other DNA sequences found in this sample. The V gene is TRBV6-5, the J gene TRBJ2-7; 13 positions match TRBD2. The CDR3 runs to 14 residues. Germline assignment: CDR1 MNHEY and CDR2 SVGAGI. The junction had 4 bases not matched to a gene; V was cut back by 5 bases and J by 6 bases. The CDR3 nucleotides are TGTGCCAGCAGTGGACTAGCGGGAGTCGGCGAGCAGTACTTC. Protein product: CASSGLAGVGEQYF.

The chain has TRBV5-6 and TRBJ1-1, with TRBD1 matching over 12 bases. This CDR3 has 17 residues. The germline V gene encodes CDR1 SGHDT and CDR2 YYEEEE. V was clipped by 4 bases and J by 5 bases; unmatched bases: 12. This chain's CDR3 is CASSRSRDRGRLTEAFF. The CDR3 coding sequence is TGTGCCAGCAGCAGAAGCCGGGACAGGGGGCGCCTAACTGAAGCTTTCTTT.

The rearrangement uses TRBV29-1 and TRBJ2-7; D is unclear. Trimming removed 5 bases at V and 2 bases at J, with 13 bases between. The germline V gene has CDR1 SQVTM and CDR2 ANQGSEA. CDR3 length: 13 residues. CDR3 sequence reads: CSVPGQTPYEQYF. In nucleotides, the CDR3 is TGCAGCGTTCCAGGCCAGACGCCCTACGAGCAGTACTTC.

This chain links TRBV5-1 with TRBJ1-4; 7 positions match TRBD1. The CDR3 totals 17 residues. V lost 2 bases, J lost 4 bases, and 11 bases stayed unmatched. Germline V gene sequence: CDR1 SGHRS, CDR2 YFSETQ. CDR3: CASSFSTGSLDNEKLFF. CDR3 in DNA: TGCGCCAGCAGCTTTTCGACAGGGAGTTTAGATAATGAAAAACTGTTTTTT.

The V gene is TRBV11-3, the J gene TRBJ2-7, with D unclear. Trimming cost V 5 bases and J 0 bases, with 5 bases left between them. Germline values: CDR1 SGHNT, CDR2 YENEEA. The CDR3 loop spans 12 amino acids. The CDR3 sequence: CASSSNSYEQYF. CDR3 coding DNA: TGTGCCAGCAGCAGCAACTCCTACGAGCAGTACTTC.

This chain uses TRBV9 with TRBJ1-2; D remains ambiguous. Germline values: CDR1 SGDLS, CDR2 YYNGEE. V was shortened by 6 bases and J by 2 bases, with 20 bases between the two germline ends. This CDR3 is 16 amino acids long. CDR3 region: CASTPLPWTENYGYTF. The DNA for the CDR3 is TGTGCCAGCACCCCCTTACCATGGACGGAGAACTATGGCTACACCTTC.

V is TRBV5-1 and J is TRBJ2-5; 11 bases align to TRBD2. V shed 6 bases and J 2 bases; nucleotides not matched to a gene: 9. This CDR3 spans 16 amino acids. CDR1 and CDR2 from the germline V gene are SGHRS and YFSETQ. In DNA, the CDR3 is TGCGCCAGCAATCTAGGGGGACTAGCGGAGCAAGAGACCCAGTACTTC. Translating it yields CASNLGGLAEQETQYF.

V usage is TRBV20-1 and J usage is TRBJ2-7, with TRBD1 as a possible D gene (6 bases). Germline V gene data show CDR1 as DFQATT and CDR2 as SNEGSKA (reference sequence). The CDR3 has 11 amino acids. The germline V and J ends were trimmed by 3 bases and 6 bases, with 9 bases remaining between them. The CDR3 region is CSASGQTEQYF. The CDR3 DNA sequence: TGCAGTGCTAGCGGACAGACCGAGCAGTACTTC.

V usage is TRBV10-2 and J usage is TRBJ2-5; tentative D call: TRBD1 (6 bases). This CDR3 is built from 13 residues. Trimming stripped 2 bases from V and 9 bases from J, with 13 bases between. CDR1 is WSHSY and CDR2 is SAAADI in the germline V gene. In DNA form, the CDR3 reads TGCGCCAGCAGTGAGGATACAGGGACCTCCCAGTACTTC. This codes for CASSEDTGTSQYF.

V is TRBV28 and J is TRBJ2-1, with 7 positions matching TRBD2. The CDR3 is made up of 16 amino acids. Losses at the gene ends were 3 bases for V and 4 bases for J; bases not matched to a gene: 9. Germline V gene sequence: CDR1 MDHEN, CDR2 SYDVKM. CDR3 in amino acids: CASSLIPSGKYNEQFF. The CDR3 DNA is TGTGCCAGCAGTTTGATTCCTAGCGGCAAATACAATGAGCAGTTCTTC.

The chain employs TRBV27 and TRBJ1-2; TRBD1 matches at 7 bases. The germline CDR1 and CDR2 sequences are MNHEY and SMNVEV (reference sequence). Unmatched junction bases numbered 7, after V lost 3 bases and J lost 0 bases. There are 16 residues in the CDR3. The CDR3 region is CASSFDRVTANYGYTF. The CDR3 DNA reads TGTGCCAGCAGTTTCGACAGGGTAACGGCTAACTATGGCTACACCTTC.

The gene calls are TRBV27 and TRBJ1-5, with TRBD1 as a possible D gene (5 bases). The CDR3 is 15 residues long. V was clipped by 6 bases and J by 1 base, with 13 bases between them. Germline CDR1 MNHEY, CDR2 SMNVEV (reference sequence). CDR3 sequence (DNA): TGTGCCAGCAGCCTTACACGGGACAGCAATCAGCCCCAGCATTTT. Its protein is CASSLTRDSNQPQHF.

This clone was counted once. This sequence joins TRBV11-3 and TRBJ2-1, with TRBD2 as a possible D gene (5 bases). This CDR3 comprises 17 residues. Trimming stripped 1 base from V and 0 bases from J, with 13 bases between. The germline CDR1 and CDR2 sequences are SGHNT and YENEEA. CDR3 bases: TGTGCCAGCAGCTTAGGAGGGCAATTGAGCTCCTACAATGAGCAGTTCTTC. Translated: CASSLGGQLSSYNEQFF.

The chain has TRBV25-1 and TRBJ2-3; D is undetermined. Germline loops: CDR1 MGHDK, CDR2 SYGVNS. This CDR3 has 13 residues. Trimming removed 3 bases from V and 3 bases from J, with 7 bases in between. Here the CDR3 reads CASSDPPTDTQYF. CDR3 coding DNA: TGTGCCAGCAGTGACCCACCTACAGATACGCAGTATTTT.

Details on this clone: Different DNA sequences within this sample yield the same CDR3. V usage is TRBV27 and J usage is TRBJ2-3, with D hard to call. The CDR3 has 11 amino acids. In germline, CDR1 is MNHEY, CDR2 SMNVEV (reference sequence). V lost 5 bases to trimming and J lost 2 bases, with 2 bases between them. The CDR3 loop reads CASSLTDTQYF. The CDR3 DNA follows: TGTGCCAGCAGTCTCACAGATACGCAGTATTTT.